This TCR beta chain was documented in a study of human T cells and chemical hapten exposure. Study-level information: Patients, mostly women, had alopecia areata, alopecia totalis or alopecia universalis. Yields of TCR per sample differed, chiefly owing to small differences in pooled library volume.

Time point reported: pre-sensitization, week 0. Stated treatment: therapeutic diphenylcyclopropenone sensitization with weekly scalp DPC. As originally analysed: Samples held a median of roughly 100,000 TCRs, range about 23,224–750,000. MiXCR was run by TCRdb on the RACE reads, yielding one entry per CDR3 protein. TCRdb's processing, not the authors', yielded these V and J calls. The repertoire holds 250,000 to 300,000 distinct CDR3 sequences, with over 7.5% as singletons. This clonotype appeared many times. V lost 5 bases and J 5 bases, leaving 9 bases between the germline ends. The CDR3 loop spans 12 amino acids. Per germline, CDR1 MNHEY and CDR2 SVGEGT.

This specimen consisted of whole blood, obtained in connection with sensitization to the hapten diphenylcyclopropenone (DPC). The sequence was collected from a young man with alopecia areata. Some clones in this sample may be carry-over from other donors' samples. V is TRBV6-2 or TRBV6-3 and J is TRBJ1-2; D unresolved. Written as DNA, the CDR3 is TGTGCCAGCAGTCTTGGACCTTATGGCTACACCTTC. Translation gives CASSLGPYGYTF.